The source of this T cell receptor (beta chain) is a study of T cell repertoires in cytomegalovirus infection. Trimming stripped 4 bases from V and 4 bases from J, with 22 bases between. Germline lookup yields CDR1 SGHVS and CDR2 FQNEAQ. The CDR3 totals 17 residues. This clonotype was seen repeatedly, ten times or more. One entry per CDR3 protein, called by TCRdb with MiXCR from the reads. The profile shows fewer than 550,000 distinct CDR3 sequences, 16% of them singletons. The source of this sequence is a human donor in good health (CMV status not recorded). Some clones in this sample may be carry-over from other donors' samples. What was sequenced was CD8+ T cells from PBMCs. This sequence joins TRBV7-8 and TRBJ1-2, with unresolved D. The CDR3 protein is CASSSYDAPPRGYGYTF. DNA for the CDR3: TGTGCCAGCAGCTCCTACGACGCTCCACCCCGGGGCTATGGCTACACCTTC.